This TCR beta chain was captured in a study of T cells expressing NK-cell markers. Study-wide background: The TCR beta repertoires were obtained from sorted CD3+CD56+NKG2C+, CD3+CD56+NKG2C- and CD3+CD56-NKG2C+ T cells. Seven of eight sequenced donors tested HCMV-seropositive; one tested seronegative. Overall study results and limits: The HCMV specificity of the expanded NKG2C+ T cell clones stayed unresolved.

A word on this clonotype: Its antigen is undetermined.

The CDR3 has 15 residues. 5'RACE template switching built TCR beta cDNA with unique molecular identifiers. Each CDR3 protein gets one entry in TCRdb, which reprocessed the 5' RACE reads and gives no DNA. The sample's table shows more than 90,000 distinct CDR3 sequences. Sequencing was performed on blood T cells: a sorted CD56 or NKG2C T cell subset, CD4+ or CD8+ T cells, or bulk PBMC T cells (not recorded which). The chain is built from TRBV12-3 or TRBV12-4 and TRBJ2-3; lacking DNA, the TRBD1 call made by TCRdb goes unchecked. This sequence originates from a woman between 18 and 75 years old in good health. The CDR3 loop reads CASSQTGGPTDTQYF.